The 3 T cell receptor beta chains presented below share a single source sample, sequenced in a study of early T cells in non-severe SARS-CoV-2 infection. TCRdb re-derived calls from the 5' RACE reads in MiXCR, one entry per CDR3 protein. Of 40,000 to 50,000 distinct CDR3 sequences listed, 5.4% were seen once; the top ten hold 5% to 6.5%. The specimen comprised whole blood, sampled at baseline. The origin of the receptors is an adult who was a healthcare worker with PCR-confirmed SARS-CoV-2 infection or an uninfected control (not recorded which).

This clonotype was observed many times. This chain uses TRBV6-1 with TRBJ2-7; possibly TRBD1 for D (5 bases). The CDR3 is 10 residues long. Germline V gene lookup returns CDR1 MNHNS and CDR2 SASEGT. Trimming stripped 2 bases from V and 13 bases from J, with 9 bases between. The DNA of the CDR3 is TGTGCCAGCAGTGAATTAGACAGATACTTC. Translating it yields CASSELDRYF.

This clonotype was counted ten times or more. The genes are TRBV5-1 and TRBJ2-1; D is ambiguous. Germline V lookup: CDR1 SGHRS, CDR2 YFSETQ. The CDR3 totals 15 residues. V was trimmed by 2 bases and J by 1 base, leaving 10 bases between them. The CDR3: CASSFTMGSYNEQFF. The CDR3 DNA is TGCGCCAGCAGCTTCACTATGGGGTCCTACAATGAGCAGTTCTTC.

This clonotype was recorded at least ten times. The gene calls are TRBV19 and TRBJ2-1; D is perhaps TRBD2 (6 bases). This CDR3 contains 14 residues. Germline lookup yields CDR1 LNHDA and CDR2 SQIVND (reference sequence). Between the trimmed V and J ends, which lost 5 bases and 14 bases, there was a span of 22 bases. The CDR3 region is CASSLRLVSGGEFF. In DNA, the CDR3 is TGTGCCAGTAGTCTCAGACTGGTATCGGGCGGGGAGTTCTTC.